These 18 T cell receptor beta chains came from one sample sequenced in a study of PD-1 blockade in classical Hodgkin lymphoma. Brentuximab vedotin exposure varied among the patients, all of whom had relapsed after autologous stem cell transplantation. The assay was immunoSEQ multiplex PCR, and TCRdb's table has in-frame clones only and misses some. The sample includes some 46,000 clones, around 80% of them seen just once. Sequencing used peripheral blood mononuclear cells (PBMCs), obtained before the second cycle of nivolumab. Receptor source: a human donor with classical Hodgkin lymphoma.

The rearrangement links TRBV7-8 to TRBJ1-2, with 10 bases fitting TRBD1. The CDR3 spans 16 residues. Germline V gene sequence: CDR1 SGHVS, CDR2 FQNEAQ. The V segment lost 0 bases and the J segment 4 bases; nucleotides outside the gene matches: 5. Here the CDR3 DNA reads TGTGCCAGCAGCTTAGCGACAGGGGGCGCGAGCTATGGCTACACCTTC. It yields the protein CASSLATGGASYGYTF.

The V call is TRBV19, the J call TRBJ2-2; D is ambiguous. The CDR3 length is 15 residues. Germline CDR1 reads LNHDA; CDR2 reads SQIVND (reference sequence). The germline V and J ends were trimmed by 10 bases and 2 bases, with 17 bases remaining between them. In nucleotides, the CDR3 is TGTGCCACCACCAGCCGGCAGCGAAACACCGGGGAGCTGTTTTTT. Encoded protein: CATTSRQRNTGELFF.

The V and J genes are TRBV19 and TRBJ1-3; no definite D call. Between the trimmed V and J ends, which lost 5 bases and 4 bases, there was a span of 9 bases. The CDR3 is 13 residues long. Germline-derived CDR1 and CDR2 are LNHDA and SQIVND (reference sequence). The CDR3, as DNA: TGTGCCAGTAGTCGGGTGGGAGGAAACACCATATATTTT. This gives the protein CASSRVGGNTIYF.

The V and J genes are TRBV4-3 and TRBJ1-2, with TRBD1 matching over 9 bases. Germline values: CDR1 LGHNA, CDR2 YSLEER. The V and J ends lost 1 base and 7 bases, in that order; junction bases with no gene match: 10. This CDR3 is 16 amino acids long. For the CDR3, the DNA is TGCGCCAGCAGCCAAGCGGACAGGGGACGGGATAGTGGCTACACCTTC. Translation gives CASSQADRGRDSGYTF.

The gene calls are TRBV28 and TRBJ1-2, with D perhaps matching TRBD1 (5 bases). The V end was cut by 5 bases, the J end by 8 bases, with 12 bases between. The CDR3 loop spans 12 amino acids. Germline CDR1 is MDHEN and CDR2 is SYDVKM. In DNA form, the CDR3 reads TGTGCCAGCAGTGGCAGACAGAGAGGCTACACCTTC. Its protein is CASSGRQRGYTF.

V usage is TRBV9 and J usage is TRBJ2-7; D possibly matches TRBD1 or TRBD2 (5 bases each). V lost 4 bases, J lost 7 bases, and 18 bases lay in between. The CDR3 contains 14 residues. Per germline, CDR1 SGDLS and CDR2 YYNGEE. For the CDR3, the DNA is TGTGCCAGCAGCCCGTCCCGGGACGAGGGAGAGCAGTACTTC. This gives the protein CASSPSRDEGEQYF.

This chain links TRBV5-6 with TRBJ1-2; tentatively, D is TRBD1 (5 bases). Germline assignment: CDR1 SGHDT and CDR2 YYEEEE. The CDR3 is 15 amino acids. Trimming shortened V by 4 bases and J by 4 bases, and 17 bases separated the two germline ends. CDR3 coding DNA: TGTGCCAGCAGCCTGCCGGACACCGTACCCTATGGCTACACCTTC. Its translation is CASSLPDTVPYGYTF.

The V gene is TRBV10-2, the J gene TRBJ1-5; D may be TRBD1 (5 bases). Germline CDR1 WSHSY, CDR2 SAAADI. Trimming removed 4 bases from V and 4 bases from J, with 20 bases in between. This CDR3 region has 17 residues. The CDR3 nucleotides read TGCGCCAGCAGTGGTGGGGTTGGGACGGGGTGGAATCAGCCCCAGCATTTT. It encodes CASSGGVGTGWNQPQHF.

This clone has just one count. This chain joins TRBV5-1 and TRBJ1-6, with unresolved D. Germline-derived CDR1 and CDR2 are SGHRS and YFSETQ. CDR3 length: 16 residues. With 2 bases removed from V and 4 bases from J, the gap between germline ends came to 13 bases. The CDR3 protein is CASSLDGRLYNSPLHF. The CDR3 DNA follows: TGCGCCAGCAGCTTAGATGGACGGTTGTATAATTCACCCCTCCACTTT.

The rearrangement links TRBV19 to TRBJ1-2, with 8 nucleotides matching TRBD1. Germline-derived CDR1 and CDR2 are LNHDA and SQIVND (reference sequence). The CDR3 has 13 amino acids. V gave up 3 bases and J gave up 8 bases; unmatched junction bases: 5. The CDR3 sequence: CASSIGQGEGYTF. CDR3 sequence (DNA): TGTGCCAGTAGTATTGGACAGGGTGAAGGCTACACCTTC.

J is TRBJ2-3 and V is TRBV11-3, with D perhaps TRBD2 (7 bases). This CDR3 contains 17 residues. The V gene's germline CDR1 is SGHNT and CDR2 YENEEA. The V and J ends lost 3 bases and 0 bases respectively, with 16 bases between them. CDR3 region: CASSFRVGGASTDTQYF. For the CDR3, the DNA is TGTGCCAGCAGCTTTCGAGTAGGGGGGGCTAGCACAGATACGCAGTATTTT.

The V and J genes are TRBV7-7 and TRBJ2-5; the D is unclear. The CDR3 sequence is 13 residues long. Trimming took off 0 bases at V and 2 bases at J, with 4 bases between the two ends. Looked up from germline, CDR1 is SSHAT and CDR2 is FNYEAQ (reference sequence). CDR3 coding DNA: TGTGCCAGCAGCTTAGCCAGTCAAGAGACCCAGTACTTC. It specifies CASSLASQETQYF.

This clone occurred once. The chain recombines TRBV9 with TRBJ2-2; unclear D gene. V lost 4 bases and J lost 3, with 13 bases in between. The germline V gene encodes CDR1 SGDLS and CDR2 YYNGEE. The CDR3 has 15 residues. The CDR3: CASSRFGLDTGELFF. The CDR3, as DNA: TGTGCCAGCAGCCGGTTTGGATTGGACACCGGGGAGCTGTTTTTT.

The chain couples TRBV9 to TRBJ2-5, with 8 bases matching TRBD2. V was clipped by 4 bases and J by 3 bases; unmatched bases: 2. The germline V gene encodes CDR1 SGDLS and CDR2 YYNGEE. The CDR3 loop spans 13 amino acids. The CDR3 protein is CASSTTSEETQYF. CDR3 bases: TGTGCCAGCAGCACGACTAGCGAAGAGACCCAGTACTTC.

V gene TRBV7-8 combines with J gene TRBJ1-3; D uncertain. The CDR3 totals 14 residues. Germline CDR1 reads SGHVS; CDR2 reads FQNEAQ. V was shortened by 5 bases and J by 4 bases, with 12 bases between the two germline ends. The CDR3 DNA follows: TGTGCCAGCAGCCCGGTGACTTACGGAAACACCATATATTTT. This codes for CASSPVTYGNTIYF.

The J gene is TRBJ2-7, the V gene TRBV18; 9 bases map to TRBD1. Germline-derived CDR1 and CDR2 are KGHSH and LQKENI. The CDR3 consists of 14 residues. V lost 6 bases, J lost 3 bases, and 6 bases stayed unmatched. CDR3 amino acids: CASSTGGGLYEQYF. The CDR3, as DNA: TGTGCCAGCTCGACAGGGGGGGGACTCTACGAGCAGTACTTC.

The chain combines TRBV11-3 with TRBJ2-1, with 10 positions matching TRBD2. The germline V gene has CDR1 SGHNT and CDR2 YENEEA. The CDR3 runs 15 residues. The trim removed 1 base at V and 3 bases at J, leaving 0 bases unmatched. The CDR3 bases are TGTGCCAGCAGCTTAGGACTAGCGGGCTACAATGAGCAGTTCTTC. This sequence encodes CASSLGLAGYNEQFF.

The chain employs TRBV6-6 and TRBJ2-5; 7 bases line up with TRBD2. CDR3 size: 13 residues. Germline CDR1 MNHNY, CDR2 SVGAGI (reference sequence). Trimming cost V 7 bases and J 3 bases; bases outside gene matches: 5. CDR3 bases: TGTGCCAGCATCGCGGCGGGGGAAGAGACCCAGTACTTC. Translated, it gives CASIAAGEETQYF.